These 10 T cell receptor beta chains originate from one sample sequenced in a study of cytomegalovirus exposure and HLA in healthy donors. The PCR ran on 60 Vbeta and 13 Jbeta primers. TCRdb keeps only in-frame clones here, not all; method: immunoSEQ multiplex PCR. The table lists 100,000 or so clones, about 81% of them singletons, with approximately 1.5% in the top ten. The sequencing sample was made of PBMCs. The origin of the receptors is a middle-aged man in good health and CMV-seronegative.

This chain joins TRBV10-3 and TRBJ2-3; D unresolved. The V gene lost 10 bases and the J gene lost 2 bases, with 13 bases spanning the gap. The germline CDR1 and CDR2 sequences are ENHRY and SYGVKD. This CDR3 has 13 amino acids. CDR3 residues: CATLLQITDTQYF. CDR3 nucleotide sequence: TGTGCCACACTACTTCAAATCACAGATACGCAGTATTTT.

This clone was seen a few times. The gene calls are TRBV5-4 and TRBJ1-2; TRBD1 matches at 8 bases. The CDR3 loop spans 14 amino acids. From germline, CDR1 is SGHNT and CDR2 YYREEE (reference sequence). V shed 0 bases, J shed 6 bases, and the junction held 4 bases outside the gene matches. The CDR3 DNA follows: TGTGCCAGCAGCTTGGGACAGGGGCAGGATGGCTACACCTTC. This gives the protein CASSLGQGQDGYTF.

The gene calls are TRBV5-1 and TRBJ2-6; D is possibly TRBD1 (6 bases). This CDR3 spans 18 amino acids. Germline V CDR1 and CDR2: SGHRS, YFSETQ. Trimming took off 3 bases at V and 0 bases at J, with 16 bases between the two ends. The CDR3 DNA is TGCGCCAGCAGCTCCCCCGGACAGACAAGCTCTGGGGCCAACGTCCTGACTTTC. Protein product: CASSSPGQTSSGANVLTF.

This chain joins TRBV19 and TRBJ1-2, with 7 bases fitting TRBD1. The germline V gene has CDR1 LNHDA and CDR2 SQIVND (reference sequence). This CDR3 has 15 residues. V was pared by 6 bases and J by 4 bases, with 11 bases of the junction left unmatched. The CDR3 DNA reads as TGTGCCAGTAGCAACCCCTTAGGGGGCGCCTATGGCTACACCTTC. It specifies CASSNPLGGAYGYTF.

This chain links TRBV29-1 with TRBJ1-4; D is uncertain. CDR1 is SQVTM and CDR2 is ANQGSEA in the germline V gene. V was trimmed by 2 bases and J by 7 bases, leaving 11 bases between them. The CDR3 totals 13 residues. The CDR3: CSVESAGGEKLFF. CDR3 nucleotides: TGCAGCGTTGAATCGGCAGGAGGTGAAAAACTGTTTTTT.

This clone was seen just once. The chain carries TRBV5-1 and TRBJ2-3, with D tentatively TRBD1 (6 bases). Germline V gives CDR1 SGHRS, CDR2 YFSETQ. This CDR3 spans 15 amino acids. The ends were cut back, 1 base at V and 2 bases at J, with 11 bases in the middle. The CDR3 loop reads CASSLTGILTDTQYF. The DNA for the CDR3 is TGCGCCAGCAGCTTGACAGGGATTCTCACAGATACGCAGTATTTT.

V gene TRBV27 combines with J gene TRBJ2-5, with TRBD1 matching 7 bases. J was trimmed by 7 bases and V by 8 bases; bases with no gene match: 16. Germline V gene data show CDR1 as MNHEY and CDR2 as SMNVEV (reference sequence). The CDR3 length is 15 residues. The CDR3 DNA follows: TGTGCCAGCTCGACGACACAGGGGAGACGCGGGACCCAGTACTTC. It encodes CASSTTQGRRGTQYF.

This clone showed up just a few times. J is TRBJ2-1 and V is TRBV30; 9 bases are a match to TRBD1. Per the germline V gene, CDR1 is GTSNPN and CDR2 is SVGIG (reference sequence). The CDR3 loop spans 11 amino acids. Losses at the gene ends were 7 bases for V and 16 bases for J; bases not matched to a gene: 11. CDR3 region: CAFTTGTGFFF. CDR3 nucleotides: TGTGCCTTTACGACCGGGACAGGGTTTTTCTTC. The full variable domain, rest sourced from reference TRBV30 and TRBJ2-1, is SQTIHQWPATLVQPVGSPLSLECTVEGTSNPNLYWYRQAAGRGLQLLFYSVGIGQISSEVPQNLSASRPQDRQFILSSKKLLLSDSGFYLCAFTTGTGFFFGPGTRLTVL.

There are a few counts of this clone. The chain is built from TRBV11-3 and TRBJ2-7, with D perhaps TRBD2 (7 bases). The CDR3 is made up of 14 amino acids. The germline V gene encodes CDR1 SGHNT and CDR2 YENEEA. Between the trimmed V and J ends, which lost 5 bases and 4 bases, there was a span of 15 bases. The DNA for the CDR3 is TGTGCCAGCAGCGACGGGGGGCGAGATTACGAGCAGTACTTC. It specifies CASSDGGRDYEQYF.

The chain combines TRBV27 with TRBJ2-1; 7 positions match TRBD1. V trimming: 6 bases; J trimming: 3 bases; junction bases outside the gene matches: 5. This CDR3 is built from 14 residues. Germline V gene sequence: CDR1 MNHEY, CDR2 SMNVEV (reference sequence). CDR3 nucleotide sequence: TGTGCCAGCAGCCGACAGGGCTTCTACAATGAGCAGTTCTTC. As protein: CASSRQGFYNEQFF.